Below, 6 T cell receptor beta chains from the same sample are listed, as sequenced in a study of T cells in Graves' hyperthyroidism and ophthalmopathy (dated by TCRdb to between 2018 and 2020). Preparation of the library involved multiplex PCR. The instrument was an Illumina HiSeq 2000. The TCR beta CDR3 regions were amplified from RNA transcripts. For the first round of RT-PCR on the TCR CDR3, the HTBI primer set was used together with the Qiagen OneStep RT-PCR kit. The public sequencing data were trimmed at Q25 with fastp and processed into clonotypes with MiXCR by TCRdb, which kept only in-frame beta chains. A single entry per CDR3 protein holds the most common genes and DNA from its merged rows. The sample table contains 650,000 to 850,000 distinct CDR3 sequences; only one count was recorded for approximately 18% of them. 16% of the sample comes from the top ten. The sample taken for sequencing was blood. Source of these receptors: a woman aged 50 to 60 with Graves' hyperthyroidism that later progressed to Graves' ophthalmopathy.

This clonotype occurred many times. This chain links TRBV2 with TRBJ1-2; unclear D gene. The CDR3 covers 11 residues. CDR1 is SNHLY and CDR2 is FYNNEI in the germline V gene. Trimming took 6 bases from V and 4 from J, leaving 6 bases between them. This CDR3 is CASRQSYGYTF. CDR3 sequence (DNA): TGTGCCAGCAGGCAGTCCTATGGCTACACCTTC.

This clonotype has a handful of counts. The junction departs from the called germline gene at one end, perhaps through a read error. The chain couples TRBV6-1 to TRBJ1-5; unclear D gene. Germline V gene lookup returns CDR1 MNHNS and CDR2 SASEGT. The CDR3 extends over 13 amino acids. The CDR3 region is CGSSEAPNQPQHF. The CDR3 DNA reads TGTGGCAGCAGTGAAGCTCCTAATCAGCCCCAGCATTTT.

The J gene is TRBJ1-5, the V gene TRBV20-1, with 10 nucleotides matching TRBD1. Germline loops: CDR1 DFQATT, CDR2 SNEGSKA (reference sequence). V shed 6 bases and J 8 bases; nucleotides not matched to a gene: 10. The CDR3 has 14 residues. The CDR3, as DNA: TGCAGTGCCAACGCACGACAGGGGGCAAAGCCCCAGCATTTT. Its protein is CSANARQGAKPQHF.

This clonotype was seen more than once but under ten times. This chain connects TRBV7-2 to TRBJ1-2, with D maybe TRBD1 (5 bases). The V end was cut by 1 base, the J end by 2 bases, with 8 bases between. Germline V gene data show CDR1 as SGHTA and CDR2 as FQGNSA. This CDR3 spans 14 amino acids. CDR3 nucleotides: TGTGCCAGCAGCTTAGACTGGGGGAACTATGGCTACACCTTC. Residues: CASSLDWGNYGYTF.

This clonotype has a handful of counts. V gene TRBV6-2 or TRBV6-3 combines with J gene TRBJ1-4; D gene unclear. The V and J ends lost 2 bases and 11 bases respectively, with 12 bases between them. This CDR3 contains 13 residues. Germline V CDR1 and CDR2: MNHEY, SVGEGT. The CDR3 is CASSYRRGQKLFF. The CDR3 region has the DNA TGTGCCAGCAGTTACAGACGAGGCCAGAAACTGTTTTTT.

This clonotype was seen a handful of times. The chain has TRBV4-2 and TRBJ1-1; 8 nucleotides align to TRBD1. V was clipped by 4 bases and J by 6 bases; unmatched bases: 7. The germline V gene has CDR1 LGHNA and CDR2 YNFKEQ. The CDR3 is 14 residues long. CDR3 loop: CASSRTDREPEAFF. The CDR3 DNA reads as TGTGCCAGCAGCCGAACGGACAGGGAACCTGAAGCTTTCTTT.